These 5 T cell receptor beta chains originate from one sample sequenced in a study of neoadjuvant anti-PD-1 for oral cavity cancer. The repertoire was sequenced with immunoSEQ multiplex PCR; TCRdb's copy has only in-frame clones and lacks some. This table holds about 15,000 clones, roughly 72% found once. The source was PBMCs, collected before nivolumab (anti-PD-1) treatment. Receptor source: a person aged 35-79 years with oral cavity squamous cell carcinoma.

V gene TRBV27 combines with J gene TRBJ2-1; D unclear. V was cut by 5 bases and J by 4 bases, with 12 bases left in between. Germline CDR1 reads MNHEY; CDR2 reads SMNVEV (reference sequence). The CDR3 contains 14 residues. CDR3 sequence: CASSPRLGYNEQFF. DNA of the CDR3: TGTGCCAGCAGTCCGCGCCTAGGGTACAATGAGCAGTTCTTC.

The chain has TRBV30 and TRBJ1-2; D might be TRBD1 (6 bases). There are 18 residues in the CDR3. Per the germline V gene, CDR1 is GTSNPN and CDR2 is SVGIG (reference sequence). Trimming took off 4 bases at V and 1 base at J, with 25 bases between the two ends. CDR3 DNA: TGTGCCTGGAAGGCCCCGGGCCCCAGGGGAGCCTTTAACTATGGCTACACCTTC. This encodes CAWKAPGPRGAFNYGYTF.

This clone was counted only a few times. This sequence joins TRBV7-9 and TRBJ2-7; D tentatively fits TRBD1 or TRBD2 (6 bases each). V was trimmed by 7 bases and J by 0 bases, leaving 19 bases between them. In germline, CDR1 is SEHNR, CDR2 FQNEAQ (reference sequence). The CDR3 has 16 amino acids. CDR3 in amino acids: CASTTGRGRDSYEQYF. The CDR3 DNA reads TGTGCCAGCACCACAGGGCGGGGCAGGGACTCCTACGAGCAGTACTTC.

This clone showed up just once. The chain joins TRBV6-1 to TRBJ2-1; 10 bases fit TRBD2. Per the germline V gene, CDR1 is MNHNS and CDR2 is SASEGT. The V gene end was trimmed by 4 bases and the J gene end by 7 bases; junction bases not matched to a gene: 16. This CDR3 comprises 18 residues. CDR3: CASSAAPRLAGGGNEQFF. The CDR3 coding sequence is TGTGCCAGCAGTGCAGCCCCCCGTTTAGCGGGAGGAGGGAATGAGCAGTTCTTC.

This clone came up a few times. The V gene is TRBV5-6, the J gene TRBJ2-7, with TRBD2 identical over 14 bases. The trim removed 4 bases at V and 4 bases at J, leaving 7 bases unmatched. CDR3 length equals 16 residues. CDR1 and CDR2 from the germline V gene are SGHDT and YYEEEE. This CDR3 is CASSKTSGGASYEQYF. The CDR3, as DNA: TGTGCCAGCAGCAAGACTAGCGGGGGGGCCTCGTACGAGCAGTACTTC.